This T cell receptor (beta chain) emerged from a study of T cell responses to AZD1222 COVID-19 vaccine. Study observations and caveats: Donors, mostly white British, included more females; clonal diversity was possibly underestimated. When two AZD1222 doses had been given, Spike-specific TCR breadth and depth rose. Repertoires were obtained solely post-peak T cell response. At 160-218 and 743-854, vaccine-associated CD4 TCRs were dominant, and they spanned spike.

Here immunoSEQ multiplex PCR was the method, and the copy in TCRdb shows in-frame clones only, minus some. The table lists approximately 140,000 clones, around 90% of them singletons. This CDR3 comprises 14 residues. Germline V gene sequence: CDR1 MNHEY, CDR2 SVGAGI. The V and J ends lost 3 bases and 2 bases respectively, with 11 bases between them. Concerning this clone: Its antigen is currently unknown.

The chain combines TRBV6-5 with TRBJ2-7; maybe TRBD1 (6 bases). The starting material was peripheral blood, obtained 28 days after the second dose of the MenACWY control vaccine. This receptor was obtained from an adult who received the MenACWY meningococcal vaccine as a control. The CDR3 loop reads CASSYFRGPYEQYF. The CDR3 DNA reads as TGTGCCAGCAGTTATTTCAGGGGTCCCTACGAGCAGTACTTC.